The source of this T cell receptor (beta chain) is a study of blood T cell repertoires in COVID-19. Study background: Acute-phase and convalescent COVID-19 samples originated in the United States, Italy and Spain.

CDR3 size: 15 residues. The germline V gene encodes CDR1 SEHNR and CDR2 FQNEAQ (reference sequence). The V and J ends lost 2 bases and 6 bases, in that order; junction bases with no gene match: 4. Everyone who took part was roughly 18 to 89 years old, and they came from 20 to 25 US areas. Libraries were prepared by immunoSEQ multiplex PCR; TCRdb keeps only in-frame clonotypes and omits some of them. There are hundreds of thousands of clones in the sample; roughly 87% occur only once, and about 8.9% lies in the top ten. The specimen sequenced was PBMCs or T cells enriched from blood (not recorded which). The receptor was isolated from a woman aged 18-35 years who had recovered from COVID-19. The rearrangement uses TRBV7-9 and TRBJ2-2; 9 positions match TRBD1. The CDR3 DNA reads TGTGCCAGCAGCTTAAGGGACAGGGTACCCGGGGAGCTGTTTTTT. As protein: CASSLRDRVPGELFF.